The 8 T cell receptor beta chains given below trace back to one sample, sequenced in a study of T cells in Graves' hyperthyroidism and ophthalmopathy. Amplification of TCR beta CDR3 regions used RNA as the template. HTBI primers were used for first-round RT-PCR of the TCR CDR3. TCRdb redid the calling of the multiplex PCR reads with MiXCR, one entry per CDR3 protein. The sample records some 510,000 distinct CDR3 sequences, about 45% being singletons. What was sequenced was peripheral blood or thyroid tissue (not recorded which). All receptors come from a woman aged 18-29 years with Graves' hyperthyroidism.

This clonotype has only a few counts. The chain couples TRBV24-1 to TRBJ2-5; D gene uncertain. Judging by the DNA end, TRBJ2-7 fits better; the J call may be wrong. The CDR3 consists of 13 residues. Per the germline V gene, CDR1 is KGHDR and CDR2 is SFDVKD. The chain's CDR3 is CATSEASWDEQYF. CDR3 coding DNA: TGTGCCACCAGTGAGGCGTCCTGGGACGAGCAGTACTTC.

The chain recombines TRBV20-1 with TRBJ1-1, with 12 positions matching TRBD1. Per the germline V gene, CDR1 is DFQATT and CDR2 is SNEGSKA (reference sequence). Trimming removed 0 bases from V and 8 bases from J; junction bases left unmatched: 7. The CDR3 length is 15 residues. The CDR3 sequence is CSARDGGTGGSEAFF. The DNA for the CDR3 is TGCAGTGCTAGAGATGGAGGGACAGGGGGCTCGGAAGCTTTCTTT.

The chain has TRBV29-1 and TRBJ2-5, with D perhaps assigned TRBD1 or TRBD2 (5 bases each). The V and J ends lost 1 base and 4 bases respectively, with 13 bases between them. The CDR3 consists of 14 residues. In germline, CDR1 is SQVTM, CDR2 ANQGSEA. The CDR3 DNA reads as TGCAGCGTTGAAGGACAGCCCCGGGGAGAGACCCAGTACTTC. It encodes CSVEGQPRGETQYF.

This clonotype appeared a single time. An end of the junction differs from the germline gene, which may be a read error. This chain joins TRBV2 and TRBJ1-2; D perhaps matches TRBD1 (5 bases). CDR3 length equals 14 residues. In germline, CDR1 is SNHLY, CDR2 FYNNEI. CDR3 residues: CASMKGASNYGDTF. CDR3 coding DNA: TGTGCCAGCATGAAAGGGGCGAGTAACTATGGCGACACCTTC. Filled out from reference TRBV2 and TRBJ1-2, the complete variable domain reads EPEVTQTPSHQVTQMGQEVILRCVPISNHLYFYWYRQILGQKVEFLVSFYNNEISEKSEIFDDQFSVERPDGSNFTLKIRSTKLEDSAMYFCASMKGASNYGDTFGSGTRLTVV.

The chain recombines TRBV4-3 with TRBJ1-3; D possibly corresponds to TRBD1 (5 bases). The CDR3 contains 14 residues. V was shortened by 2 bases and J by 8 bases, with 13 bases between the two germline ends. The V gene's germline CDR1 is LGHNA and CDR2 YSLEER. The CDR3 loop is CASSQRDPRDTIYF. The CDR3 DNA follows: TGCGCCAGCAGCCAACGGGACCCAAGGGACACCATATATTTT.

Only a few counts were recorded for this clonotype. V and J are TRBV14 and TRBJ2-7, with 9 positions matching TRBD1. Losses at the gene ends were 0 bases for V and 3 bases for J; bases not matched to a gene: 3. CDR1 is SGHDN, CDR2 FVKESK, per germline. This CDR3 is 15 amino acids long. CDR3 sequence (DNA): TGTGCCAGCAGCCAAGAGGGACAGGGCCGCTACGAGCAGTACTTC. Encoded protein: CASSQEGQGRYEQYF.

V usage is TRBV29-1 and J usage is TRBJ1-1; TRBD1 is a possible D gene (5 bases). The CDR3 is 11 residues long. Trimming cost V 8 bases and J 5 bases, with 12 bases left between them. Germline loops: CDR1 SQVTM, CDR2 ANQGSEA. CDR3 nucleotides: TGCAGCTTAGTCTGGGGGACTGAAGCTTTCTTT. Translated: CSLVWGTEAFF.

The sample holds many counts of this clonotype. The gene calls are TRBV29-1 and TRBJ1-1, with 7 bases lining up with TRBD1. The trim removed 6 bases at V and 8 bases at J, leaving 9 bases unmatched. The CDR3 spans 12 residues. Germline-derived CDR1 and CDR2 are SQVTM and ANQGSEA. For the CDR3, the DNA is TGCAGCGTCCGGACAGGCGACCTGGAAGCTTTCTTT. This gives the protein CSVRTGDLEAFF.